One and the same sample provided the 12 T cell receptor beta chains below, sequenced in a study of spatial heterogeneity in lung cancer. Study-level findings and limits: Expanded alpha and beta TCR counts within tumors tracked tumor mutation counts.

Which antigens these TCRs recognize remains unknown. Sample time point: sample taken at primary tumor resection. From the 5' RACE reads, TCRdb called clonotypes with MiXCR, one entry per CDR3 protein. Among 9,000 to 13,000 distinct CDR3 sequences, 12% were seen once, and the ten largest hold about 12%. The input for sequencing was lung tumor tissue, taken at surgery. Receptor source: a female donor with early-stage non-small cell lung cancer.

This clonotype was counted at least ten times. This rearrangement joins TRBV7-6 to TRBJ2-5, with D perhaps TRBD1 (6 bases). Germline V gene sequence: CDR1 SGHVS, CDR2 FNYEAQ. V shed 5 bases and J shed 5 bases, with 12 bases lying between them. The CDR3 totals 13 residues. CDR3 sequence: CASSLGQLETQYF. The CDR3 nucleotides read TGTGCCAGCAGCCTAGGACAGTTGGAGACCCAGTACTTC.

The table lists this clonotype with many counts. This chain connects TRBV3-1 to TRBJ1-2, with D tentatively TRBD1 (5 bases). The germline V and J ends were trimmed by 5 bases and 3 bases, with 19 bases remaining between them. Germline loops: CDR1 LGHDT, CDR2 YNNKEL (reference sequence). CDR3 length equals 16 residues. CDR3 coding DNA: TGTGCCAGCAGCGCCGGGGCAAGCTTACCCCACTATGGCTACACCTTC. Translation gives CASSAGASLPHYGYTF.

This clonotype was picked up a small number of times. The chain links TRBV7-9 to TRBJ1-5, with D maybe TRBD1 (5 bases). The germline CDR1 and CDR2 sequences are SEHNR and FQNEAQ (reference sequence). This CDR3 contains 16 residues. With 0 bases removed from V and 7 bases from J, the gap between germline ends came to 16 bases. CDR3 bases: TGTGCCAGCAGCTTAGCCCCCGGGGGGATAGGACAGCCCCAGCATTTT. Translating it yields CASSLAPGGIGQPQHF.

The table lists this clonotype with many counts. The J gene is TRBJ1-2, the V gene TRBV20-1; 11 nucleotides match TRBD1. The length of the CDR3 is 14 residues. Germline V gives CDR1 DFQATT, CDR2 SNEGSKA (reference sequence). J gave up 6 bases and V 6 bases, and 9 bases lay outside the gene matches. CDR3 loop: CSALAGQGAHGYTF. The CDR3 DNA reads as TGCAGTGCCTTGGCAGGACAGGGGGCTCATGGCTACACCTTC.

In this sample, this clonotype turned up a few times. CDR3 coding DNA: TGTGCCAGCAGGCCCAGAGGGGGCAATCAGCCCCAGCATTTT. The encoded protein is CASRPRGGNQPQHF. This chain uses TRBV2 with TRBJ1-5; possible D gene TRBD1, 5 bases. The V and J ends lost 6 bases and 2 bases respectively, with 11 bases between them. This CDR3 has 14 residues. Germline V CDR1 and CDR2: SNHLY, FYNNEI. Full variable domain (rest looked up from reference TRBV2 and TRBJ1-5): EPEVTQTPSHQVTQMGQEVILRCVPISNHLYFYWYRQILGQKVEFLVSFYNNEISEKSEIFDDQFSVERPDGSNFTLKIRSTKLEDSAMYFCASRPRGGNQPQHFGDGTRLSIL.

This clonotype occurred many times. The chain couples TRBV20-1 to TRBJ2-7, with D tentatively TRBD1 (6 bases). CDR1 and CDR2 (germline): DFQATT, SNEGSKA (reference sequence). The CDR3 totals 14 residues. V gave up 5 bases and J gave up 0 bases, with 14 bases separating them. CDR3 in amino acids: CSAPPRGGSYEQYF. In nucleotides, the CDR3 is TGCAGTGCTCCCCCCAGGGGCGGCTCCTACGAGCAGTACTTC.

By its share, this clonotype is medium-sized. J is TRBJ2-1 and V is TRBV7-6, with D tentatively TRBD1 (5 bases). Germline V gives CDR1 SGHVS, CDR2 FNYEAQ. V was clipped by 3 bases and J by 6 bases, with 21 bases between them. This CDR3 is built from 17 residues. The CDR3 region is CASSFRVFGRIRNEQFF. The CDR3 nucleotides are TGTGCCAGCAGCTTCAGGGTATTCGGAAGAATACGCAATGAGCAGTTCTTC.

This clonotype was counted a few times. The chain employs TRBV15 and TRBJ2-1, with D unresolved. V was clipped by 0 bases and J by 0 bases, with 21 bases between them. CDR1 and CDR2 (germline): LNHNV, YYDKDF (reference sequence). CDR3 size: 20 residues. CDR3 nucleotides: TGTGCCACCAGCAGAGATACCCCGATGCAGGATCAAAGCTCCTACAATGAGCAGTTCTTC. This gives the protein CATSRDTPMQDQSSYNEQFF.

This clonotype was counted many times. This rearrangement joins TRBV5-5 to TRBJ1-4; D is undetermined. The V end lost 2 bases, the J end lost 7 bases, and 9 bases lay between the germline ends. This CDR3 comprises 13 residues. CDR1 is SGHKS, CDR2 YYEKEE, per germline (reference sequence). Written as DNA, the CDR3 is TGTGCCAGCAGCTTCCCCTCCGGTGAAAAACTGTTTTTT. Its protein is CASSFPSGEKLFF.

In its sample, this clonotype is medium-sized. The gene calls are TRBV6-5 and TRBJ2-3, with 13 bases lining up with TRBD2. The J segment lost 5 bases and the V segment lost 10 bases, leaving 9 bases of the junction unmatched. This CDR3 has 15 amino acids. Germline V lookup: CDR1 MNHEY, CDR2 SVGAGI. The CDR3 sequence is CATTLTSGRLDTQYF. The CDR3 DNA reads as TGTGCCACCACTTTGACTAGCGGGAGGCTAGATACGCAGTATTTT.

This clonotype was recorded at least ten times. This sequence joins TRBV27 and TRBJ1-2, with D maybe TRBD1 (6 bases). CDR1 is MNHEY and CDR2 is SMNVEV in the germline V gene (reference sequence). V lost 3 bases to trimming and J lost 7 bases, with 12 bases between them. CDR3 length: 13 residues. The CDR3 here is CASSLGRGGGYTF. Written as DNA, the CDR3 is TGTGCCAGCAGTTTGGGCAGGGGAGGTGGCTACACCTTC.

This clonotype was detected a few times. CDR3 loop: CSAPSPVEAFF. CDR3 bases: TGCAGTGCACCTTCCCCAGTGGAAGCTTTCTTT. This rearrangement joins TRBV20-1 to TRBJ1-1, with D hard to call. Germline values: CDR1 DFQATT, CDR2 SNEGSKA (reference sequence). The CDR3 sequence is 11 residues long. V was cut by 6 bases and J by 8 bases, with 13 bases left in between.